This T cell receptor beta chain is from a study of human T cells and chemical hapten exposure. As for the study in general: Chiefly female patients presented with alopecia areata, totalis or universalis.

The sample's time point: pre-sensitization, week 0. Treatment defined: therapeutic diphenylcyclopropenone sensitization with weekly scalp DPC. Methods used by the authors: With a range of 23,224 to 690,600, the median per sample was around 96,000 TCRs. TCRdb processed the RACE reads anew with MiXCR; each CDR3 protein has one entry. TCRdb, not the authors, supplied the V and J calls. Of 250,000 to 300,000 distinct CDR3 sequences in the sample, approximately 7.5% were seen once. Germline CDR1 reads MNHEY; CDR2 reads SVGEGT. This CDR3 region has 16 residues. V lost 5 bases, J lost 8 bases, and 22 bases lay in between.

The sample consisted of whole blood, taken in connection with sensitization to the hapten diphenylcyclopropenone (DPC). The source is a man aged 18 to 35 with alopecia areata. Some clones in this sample may be carry-over from other donors' samples. The V and J genes are TRBV6-2 or TRBV6-3 and TRBJ2-1; a possible D gene is TRBD2 (7 bases). DNA of the CDR3: TGTGCCAGCAGTGACATACGCGGGGGCGGTGGATATGAGCAGTTCTTC. Translated: CASSDIRGGGGYEQFF.